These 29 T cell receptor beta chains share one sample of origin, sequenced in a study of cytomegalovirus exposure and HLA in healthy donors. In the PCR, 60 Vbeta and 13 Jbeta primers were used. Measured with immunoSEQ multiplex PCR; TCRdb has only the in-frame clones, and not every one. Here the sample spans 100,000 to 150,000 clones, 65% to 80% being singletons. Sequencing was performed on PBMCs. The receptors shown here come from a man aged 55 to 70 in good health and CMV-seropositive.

CDR3 residues: CAISGVRQGTGSEQFF. The CDR3 DNA reads as TGTGCCATCAGTGGAGTCAGGCAGGGAACAGGTAGTGAGCAGTTCTTC. This rearrangement joins TRBV10-3 to TRBJ2-1, with a possible D match to TRBD1 (5 bases). The V end was cut by 4 bases, the J end by 9 bases, with 22 bases between. This CDR3 is 16 amino acids long. In germline, CDR1 is ENHRY, CDR2 SYGVKD.

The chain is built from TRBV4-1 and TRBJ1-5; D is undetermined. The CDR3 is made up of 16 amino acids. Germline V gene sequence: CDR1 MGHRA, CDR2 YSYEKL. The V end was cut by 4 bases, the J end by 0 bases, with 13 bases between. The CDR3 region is CASSLGSDYSNQPQHF. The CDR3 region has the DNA TGCGCCAGCAGCCTGGGGTCAGACTATAGCAATCAGCCCCAGCATTTT.

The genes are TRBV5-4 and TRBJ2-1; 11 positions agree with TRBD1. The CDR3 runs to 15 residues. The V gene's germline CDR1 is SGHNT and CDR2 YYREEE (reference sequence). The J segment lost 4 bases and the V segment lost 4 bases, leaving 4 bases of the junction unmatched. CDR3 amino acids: CASSEGQGEYNEQFF. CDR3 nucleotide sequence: TGTGCCAGCAGCGAGGGACAGGGGGAATACAATGAGCAGTTCTTC.

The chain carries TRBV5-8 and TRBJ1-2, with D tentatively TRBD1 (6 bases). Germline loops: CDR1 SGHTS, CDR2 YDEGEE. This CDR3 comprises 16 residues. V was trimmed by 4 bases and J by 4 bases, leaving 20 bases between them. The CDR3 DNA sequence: TGTGCCAGCAGCATTCCGGGACACCCGCAGTCCTATGGCTACACCTTC. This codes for CASSIPGHPQSYGYTF.

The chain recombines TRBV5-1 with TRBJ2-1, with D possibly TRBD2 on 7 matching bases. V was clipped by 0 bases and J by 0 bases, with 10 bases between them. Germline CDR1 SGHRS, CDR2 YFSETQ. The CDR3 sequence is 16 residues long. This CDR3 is CASSLAGGLSYNEQFF. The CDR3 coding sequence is TGCGCCAGCAGCTTGGCGGGGGGCCTCTCCTACAATGAGCAGTTCTTC.

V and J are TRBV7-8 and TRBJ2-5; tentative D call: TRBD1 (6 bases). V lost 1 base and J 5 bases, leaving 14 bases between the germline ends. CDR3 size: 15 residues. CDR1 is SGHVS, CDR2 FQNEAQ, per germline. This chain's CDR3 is CASSLEPGVVETQYF. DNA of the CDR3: TGTGCCAGCAGCTTAGAACCAGGGGTGGTTGAGACCCAGTACTTC.

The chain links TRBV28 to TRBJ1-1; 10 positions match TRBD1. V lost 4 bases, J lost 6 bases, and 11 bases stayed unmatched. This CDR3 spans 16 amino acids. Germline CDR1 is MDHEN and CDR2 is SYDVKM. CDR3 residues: CASSSADRGRLAEAFF. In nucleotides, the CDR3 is TGTGCCAGCAGTTCCGCAGACAGGGGGCGCTTGGCTGAAGCTTTCTTT.

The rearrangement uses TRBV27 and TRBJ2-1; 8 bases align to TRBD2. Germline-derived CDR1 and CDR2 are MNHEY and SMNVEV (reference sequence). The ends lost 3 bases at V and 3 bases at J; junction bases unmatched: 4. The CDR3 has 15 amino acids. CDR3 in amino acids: CASSFGGEFYNEQFF. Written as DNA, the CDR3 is TGTGCCAGCAGTTTCGGGGGGGAGTTCTACAATGAGCAGTTCTTC.

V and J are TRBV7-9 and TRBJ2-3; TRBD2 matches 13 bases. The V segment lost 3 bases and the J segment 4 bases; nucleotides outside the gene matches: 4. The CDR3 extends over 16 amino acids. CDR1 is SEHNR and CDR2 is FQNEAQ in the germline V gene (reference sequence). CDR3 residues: CASSFRTSGSSDTQYF. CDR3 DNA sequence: TGTGCCAGCAGCTTCCGGACTAGCGGGAGTTCAGATACGCAGTATTTT.

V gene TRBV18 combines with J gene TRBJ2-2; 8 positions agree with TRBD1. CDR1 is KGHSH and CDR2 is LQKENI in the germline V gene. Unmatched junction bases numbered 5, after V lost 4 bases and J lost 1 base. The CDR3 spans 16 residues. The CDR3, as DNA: TGTGCCAGCTCACTAACCGGACAGGGGAACACCGGGGAGCTGTTTTTT. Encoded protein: CASSLTGQGNTGELFF.

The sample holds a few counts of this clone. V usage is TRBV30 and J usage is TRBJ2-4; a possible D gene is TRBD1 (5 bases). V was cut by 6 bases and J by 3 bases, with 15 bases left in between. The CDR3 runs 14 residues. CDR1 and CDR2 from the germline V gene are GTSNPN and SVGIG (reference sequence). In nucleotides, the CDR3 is TGTGCCTGCCGTCCAGGGAACTTCAAAAACATTCAGTACTTC. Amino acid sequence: CACRPGNFKNIQYF.

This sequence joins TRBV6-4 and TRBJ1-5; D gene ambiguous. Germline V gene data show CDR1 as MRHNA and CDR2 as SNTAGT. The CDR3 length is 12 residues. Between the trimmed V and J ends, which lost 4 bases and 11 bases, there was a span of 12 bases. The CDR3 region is CASSGWLRAQHF. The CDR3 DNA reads TGTGCCAGCAGTGGTTGGCTGAGGGCCCAGCATTTT.

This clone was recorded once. The CDR3 region has the DNA TGTGCCAGCAGCTTAGTAGGCGGGAGGGTCGCGCAGTACTTC. Its translation is CASSLVGGRVAQYF. The chain links TRBV7-2 to TRBJ2-5; 9 nucleotides line up with TRBD2. The CDR3 totals 14 residues. With V trimmed by 1 base and J by 11 bases, 8 bases remained unmatched. Looked up from germline, CDR1 is SGHTA and CDR2 is FQGNSA.

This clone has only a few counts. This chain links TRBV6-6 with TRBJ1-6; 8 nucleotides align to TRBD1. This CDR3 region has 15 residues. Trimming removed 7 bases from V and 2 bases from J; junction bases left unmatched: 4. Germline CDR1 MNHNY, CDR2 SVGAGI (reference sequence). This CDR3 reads CASNRGIAYNSPLHF. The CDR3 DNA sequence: TGTGCCAGCAACAGGGGGATCGCCTATAATTCACCCCTCCACTTT.

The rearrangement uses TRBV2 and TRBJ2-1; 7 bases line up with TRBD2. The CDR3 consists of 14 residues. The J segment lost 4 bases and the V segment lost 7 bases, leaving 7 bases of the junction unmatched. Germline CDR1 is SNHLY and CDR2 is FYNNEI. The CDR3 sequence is CASKTSVVYNEQFF. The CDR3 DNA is TGTGCCAGCAAAACTAGCGTAGTATACAATGAGCAGTTCTTC.

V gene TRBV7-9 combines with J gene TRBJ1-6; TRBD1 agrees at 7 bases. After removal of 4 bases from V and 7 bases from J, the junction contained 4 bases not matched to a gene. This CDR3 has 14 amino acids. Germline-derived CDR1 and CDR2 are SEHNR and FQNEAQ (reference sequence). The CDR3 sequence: CASSSGTANSPLHF. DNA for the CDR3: TGTGCCAGCAGCTCCGGGACAGCAAATTCACCCCTCCACTTT.

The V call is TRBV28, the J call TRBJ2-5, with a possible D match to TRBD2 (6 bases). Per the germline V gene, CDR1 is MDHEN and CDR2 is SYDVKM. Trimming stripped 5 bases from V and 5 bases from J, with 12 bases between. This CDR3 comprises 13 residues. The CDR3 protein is CASSRLEGETQYF. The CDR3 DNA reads TGTGCCAGCAGTCGACTAGAGGGGGAGACCCAGTACTTC.

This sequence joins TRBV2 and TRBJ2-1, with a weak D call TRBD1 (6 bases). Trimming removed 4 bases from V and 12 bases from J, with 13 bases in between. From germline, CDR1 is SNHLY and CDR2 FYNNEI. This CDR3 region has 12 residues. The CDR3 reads CASSAYREGQFF. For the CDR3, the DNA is TGTGCCAGCAGTGCCTACAGGGAAGGGCAGTTCTTC.

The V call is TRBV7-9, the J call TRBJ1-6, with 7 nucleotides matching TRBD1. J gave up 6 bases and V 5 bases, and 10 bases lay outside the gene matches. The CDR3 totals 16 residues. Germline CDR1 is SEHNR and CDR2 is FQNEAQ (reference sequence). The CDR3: CASSADRVRGNSPLHF. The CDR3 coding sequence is TGTGCCAGCAGCGCAGACAGGGTCCGGGGTAATTCACCCCTCCACTTT.

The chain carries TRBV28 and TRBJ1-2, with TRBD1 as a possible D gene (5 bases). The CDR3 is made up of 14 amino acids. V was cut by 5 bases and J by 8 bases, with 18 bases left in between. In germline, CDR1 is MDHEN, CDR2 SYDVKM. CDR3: CASSTQGGSGGYTF. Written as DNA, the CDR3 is TGTGCCAGCAGTACCCAGGGAGGTTCGGGGGGCTACACCTTC.

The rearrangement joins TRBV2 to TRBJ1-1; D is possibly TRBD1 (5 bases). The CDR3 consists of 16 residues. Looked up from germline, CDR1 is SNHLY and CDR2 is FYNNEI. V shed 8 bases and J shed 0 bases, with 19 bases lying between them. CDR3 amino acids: CASVGGSRELNTEAFF. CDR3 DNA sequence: TGTGCCAGCGTGGGGGGTTCGAGGGAACTGAACACTGAAGCTTTCTTT.

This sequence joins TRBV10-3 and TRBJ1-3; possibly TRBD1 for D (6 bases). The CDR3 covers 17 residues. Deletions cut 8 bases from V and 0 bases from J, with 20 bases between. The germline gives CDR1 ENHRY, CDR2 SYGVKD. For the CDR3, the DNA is TGTGCCATCGGTTCAGGACCAGGACAGAGCTCTGGAAACACCATATATTTT. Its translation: CAIGSGPGQSSGNTIYF.

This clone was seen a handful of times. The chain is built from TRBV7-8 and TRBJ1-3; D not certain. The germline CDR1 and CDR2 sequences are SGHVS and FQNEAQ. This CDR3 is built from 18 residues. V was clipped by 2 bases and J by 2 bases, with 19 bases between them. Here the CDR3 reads CASSLRGQQGFPGNTIYF. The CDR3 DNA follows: TGTGCCAGCAGCTTAAGAGGGCAGCAAGGCTTCCCTGGAAACACCATATATTTT.

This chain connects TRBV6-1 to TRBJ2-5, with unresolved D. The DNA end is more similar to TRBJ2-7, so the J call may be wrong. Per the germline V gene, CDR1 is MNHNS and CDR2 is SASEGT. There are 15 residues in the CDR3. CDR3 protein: CASSKSHGGPLEQYF. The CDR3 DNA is TGTGCCAGCAGTAAAAGCCACGGCGGCCCTCTCGAGCAGTACTTC.

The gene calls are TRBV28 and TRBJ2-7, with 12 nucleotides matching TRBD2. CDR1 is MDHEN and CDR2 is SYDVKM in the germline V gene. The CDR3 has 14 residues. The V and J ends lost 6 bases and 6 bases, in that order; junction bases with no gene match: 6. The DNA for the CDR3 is TGTGCCAGCAGCGGACTAGCGGGAACGAGCGAGCAGTACTTC. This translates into CASSGLAGTSEQYF. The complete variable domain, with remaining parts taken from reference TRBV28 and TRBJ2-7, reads DVKVTQSSRYLVKRTGEKVFLECVQDMDHENMFWYRQDPGLGLRLIYFSYDVKMKEKGDIPEGYSVSREKKERFSLILESASTNQTSMYLCASSGLAGTSEQYFGPGTRLTVT.

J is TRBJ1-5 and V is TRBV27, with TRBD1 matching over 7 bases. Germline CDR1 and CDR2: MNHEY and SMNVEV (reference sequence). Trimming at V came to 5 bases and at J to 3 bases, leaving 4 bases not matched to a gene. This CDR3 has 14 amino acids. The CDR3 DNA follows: TGTGCCAGCAGTCCTACAGGGGACAATCAGCCCCAGCATTTT. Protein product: CASSPTGDNQPQHF.

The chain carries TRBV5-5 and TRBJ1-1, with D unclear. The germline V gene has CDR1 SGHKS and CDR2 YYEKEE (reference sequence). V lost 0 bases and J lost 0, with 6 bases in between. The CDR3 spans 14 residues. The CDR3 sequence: CASSLGHMNTEAFF. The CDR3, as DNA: TGTGCCAGCAGCTTGGGACATATGAACACTGAAGCTTTCTTT.

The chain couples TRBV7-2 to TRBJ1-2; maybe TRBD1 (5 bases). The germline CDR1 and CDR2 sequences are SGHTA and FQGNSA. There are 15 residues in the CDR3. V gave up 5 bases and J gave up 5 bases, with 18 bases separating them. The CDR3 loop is CASSRPGGRIYGYTF. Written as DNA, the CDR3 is TGTGCCAGCAGCCGACCGGGGGGGAGAATATATGGCTACACCTTC.

The CDR3 here is CASTLPLGGQPQHF. For the CDR3, the DNA is TGTGCCAGCACTCTCCCATTGGGGGGTCAGCCCCAGCATTTT. The chain is built from TRBV28 and TRBJ1-5; a weak D match, TRBD1 (5 bases). V was cut by 7 bases and J by 6 bases, with 16 bases left in between. Germline lookup yields CDR1 MDHEN and CDR2 SYDVKM. This CDR3 has 14 residues.